This TCR beta chain appears in the sequencing data of a study of shared clonotypes between healthy human individuals. Clones were read by immunoSEQ multiplex PCR, and TCRdb kept only the in-frame ones, dropping some. The sample consists of under 2.5 million clones, about nine tenths of them appearing once. Germline V gene sequence: CDR1 ENHRY, CDR2 SYGVKD. The V gene lost 2 bases and the J gene lost 5 bases, with 10 bases spanning the gap. This CDR3 spans 14 amino acids. The V gene is TRBV10-3, the J gene TRBJ1-5; no clear D. This receptor was taken from a man younger than 30 in good health. Some clones in this sample may be carry-over from other donors' samples. The sample consisted of naive CD4+ T cells from PBMCs. Regarding subset: CD45RA+ positively selected. CDR3 in amino acids: CAISEGGPDQPQHF. CDR3 DNA: TGTGCCATCAGTGAGGGAGGGCCCGATCAGCCCCAGCATTTT.